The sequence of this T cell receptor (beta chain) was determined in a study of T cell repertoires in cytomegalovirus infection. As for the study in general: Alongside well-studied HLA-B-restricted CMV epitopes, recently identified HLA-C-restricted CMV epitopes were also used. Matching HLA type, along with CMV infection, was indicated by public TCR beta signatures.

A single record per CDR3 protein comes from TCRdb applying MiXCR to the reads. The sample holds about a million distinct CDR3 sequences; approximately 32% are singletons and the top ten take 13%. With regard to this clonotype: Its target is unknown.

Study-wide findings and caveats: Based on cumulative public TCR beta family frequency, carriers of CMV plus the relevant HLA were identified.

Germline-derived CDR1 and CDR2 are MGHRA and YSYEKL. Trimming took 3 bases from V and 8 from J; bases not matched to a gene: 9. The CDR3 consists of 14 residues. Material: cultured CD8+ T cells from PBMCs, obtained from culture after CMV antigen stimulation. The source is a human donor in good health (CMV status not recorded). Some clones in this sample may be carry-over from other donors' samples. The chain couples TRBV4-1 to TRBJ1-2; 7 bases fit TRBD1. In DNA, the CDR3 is TGCGCCAGCAGCCAGATACAAGGGGGCAACGGCTACACCTTC. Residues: CASSQIQGGNGYTF.